Shown below are 17 T cell receptor beta chains from a single sample sequenced in a study of blood T cell repertoires in COVID-19. Generated by immunoSEQ multiplex PCR, the TCRdb table keeps only in-frame clones and is missing some. This sample has over 50,000 clones, with 85% found just once. Sequenced sample: peripheral blood. All receptors come from a human donor in a cohort sampled during active COVID-19.

This clone was counted once. The V gene is TRBV28, the J gene TRBJ2-5; TRBD2 might be the D (6 bases). Germline V gene sequence: CDR1 MDHEN, CDR2 SYDVKM. CDR3 length: 15 amino acids. Trimming left V 2 bases short and J 1 base short, with 11 bases between. This CDR3 reads CASSLGGTAQETQYF. For the CDR3, the DNA is TGTGCCAGCAGTTTAGGCGGGACGGCCCAAGAGACCCAGTACTTC.

This chain joins TRBV5-5 and TRBJ2-7; 12 bases are a match to TRBD1. The CDR3 totals 16 residues. Losses at the gene ends were 1 base for V and 4 bases for J; bases not matched to a gene: 6. Germline CDR1 and CDR2: SGHKS and YYEKEE (reference sequence). The CDR3 sequence is CASSLRGDRGRYEQYF. For the CDR3, the DNA is TGTGCCAGCAGCTTGAGAGGGGACAGGGGGCGGTACGAGCAGTACTTC.

V gene TRBV28 combines with J gene TRBJ1-4; possibly TRBD1 for D (6 bases). The germline V gene has CDR1 MDHEN and CDR2 SYDVKM. This CDR3 contains 13 residues. Trimming cost V 9 bases and J 4 bases, with 12 bases left between them. The CDR3 region is CASLDSLNEKLFF. CDR3 nucleotide sequence: TGTGCCAGTTTGGACAGCCTTAATGAAAAACTGTTTTTT.

This clone was recorded once. V and J are TRBV7-2 and TRBJ2-5; D might be TRBD2 (6 bases). The germline V and J ends were trimmed by 2 bases and 1 base, with 8 bases remaining between them. Germline V CDR1 and CDR2: SGHTA, FQGNSA. The CDR3 totals 14 residues. As DNA, the CDR3 is TGTGCCAGCAGCTTAATGGGGGGCCAAGAGACCCAGTACTTC. It codes for CASSLMGGQETQYF.

This chain joins TRBV3-1 (or the pseudogene TRBV3-2) and TRBJ2-2, with D maybe TRBD1 (6 bases). Germline V gene data show CDR1 as LGHDT and CDR2 as YNNKEL (reference sequence). The CDR3 is made up of 15 amino acids. Trimming took off 1 base at V and 7 bases at J, with 13 bases between the two ends. The DNA of the CDR3 is TGTGCCAGCAGCCAAGTGACAGGTTTCGGCGGGGAGCTGTTTTTT. It encodes CASSQVTGFGGELFF.

The chain combines TRBV4-3 with TRBJ1-1, with 10 bases lining up with TRBD1. Germline values: CDR1 LGHNA, CDR2 YSLEER. Losses at the gene ends were 0 bases for V and 10 bases for J; bases not matched to a gene: 5. The CDR3 is 14 residues long. In nucleotides, the CDR3 is TGCGCCAGCAGCCAAGATGGGCGGACAGGGGGAGCTTTCTTT. The encoded protein is CASSQDGRTGGAFF.

CDR3 region: CASSPLQSLSNQPQHF. CDR3 nucleotides: TGTGCCAGCTCACCCCTCCAGTCTCTTAGCAATCAGCCCCAGCATTTT. V usage is TRBV18 and J usage is TRBJ1-5; D call uncertain. CDR1 KGHSH and CDR2 LQKENI come from the germline V gene. V was pared by 3 bases and J by 0 bases, with 12 bases between. This CDR3 region has 16 residues.

The chain joins TRBV2 to TRBJ2-5, with D possibly matching TRBD2 (6 bases). The CDR3 is 13 amino acids. Germline CDR1 SNHLY, CDR2 FYNNEI. Trimming removed 5 bases at V and 7 bases at J, with 14 bases between. The CDR3 sequence is CASSPGLHRTQYF. The CDR3 bases are TGTGCCAGCAGTCCGGGACTTCACCGGACCCAGTACTTC.

V and J are TRBV5-1 and TRBJ1-4; D not resolved. The ends were cut back, 0 bases at V and 1 base at J, with 7 bases in the middle. Germline CDR1 SGHRS, CDR2 YFSETQ. There are 15 residues in the CDR3. CDR3 residues: CASSLVSQTNEKLFF. In nucleotides, the CDR3 is TGCGCCAGCAGCTTGGTTAGCCAAACTAATGAAAAACTGTTTTTT.

The chain employs TRBV5-1 and TRBJ2-5; D possibly corresponds to TRBD1 (7 bases). Trimming shortened V by 4 bases and J by 5 bases, and 15 bases separated the two germline ends. The CDR3 extends over 14 amino acids. CDR1 is SGHRS, CDR2 YFSETQ, per germline. The CDR3 bases are TGCGCCAGCAGCAACCCCCAGGGGGGTGAGACCCAGTACTTC. Translating gives CASSNPQGGETQYF. The full variable domain, completed using reference TRBV5-1 and TRBJ2-5, is KAGVTQTPRYLIKTRGQQVTLSCSPISGHRSVSWYQQTPGQGLQFLFEYFSETQRNKGNFPGRFSGRQFSNSRSEMNVSTLELGDSALYLCASSNPQGGETQYFGPGTRLLVL.

This rearrangement joins TRBV5-1 to TRBJ2-1; 10 bases match TRBD2. The V and J ends lost 0 bases and 6 bases, in that order; junction bases with no gene match: 3. CDR3 size: 15 residues. Per germline, CDR1 SGHRS and CDR2 YFSETQ. The CDR3 region is CASSLASGRGNEQFF. CDR3 in DNA: TGCGCCAGCAGCTTGGCCAGCGGGAGGGGCAATGAGCAGTTCTTC.

The rearrangement joins TRBV5-6 to TRBJ2-3; D possibly corresponds to TRBD1 (6 bases). The V end lost 2 bases, the J end lost 0 bases, and 10 bases lay between the germline ends. Germline CDR1 SGHDT, CDR2 YYEEEE. The CDR3 extends over 15 amino acids. CDR3 in DNA: TGTGCCAGCAGCTTCACACAGGGAAGCACAGATACGCAGTATTTT. This translates into CASSFTQGSTDTQYF.

The chain couples TRBV12-1 to TRBJ2-1; the table calls TRBD1, which could not be checked here. TRBV12-1 is a known pseudogene. The CDR3 sequence is 18 residues long. The CDR3 region has the DNA TGTGCCAGCAGCACCCCCTCTCCCCGGGACAGGGGGATGAATGAGCAGTTCTTC. It codes for CASSTPSPRDRGMNEQFF.

In this sample, this clone turned up once. The rearrangement uses TRBV5-1 and TRBJ1-1, with 7 bases fitting TRBD1. The CDR3 covers 16 residues. The V and J ends lost 2 bases and 1 base, in that order; junction bases with no gene match: 8. Germline loops: CDR1 SGHRS, CDR2 YFSETQ. DNA of the CDR3: TGCGCCAGCAGCTTAGTCTGGACAGGACAGAACACTGAAGCTTTCTTT. It codes for CASSLVWTGQNTEAFF.

This clone showed up just a few times. The gene calls are TRBV4-3 and TRBJ1-6; 8 bases match TRBD1. Germline V gene lookup returns CDR1 LGHNA and CDR2 YSLEER. V lost 4 bases and J lost 4; bases outside the gene matches: 0. The CDR3 is 14 residues long. CDR3 sequence (DNA): TGCGCCAGCAGCCGACAGGGGTATAATTCACCCCTCCACTTT. It is translated as CASSRQGYNSPLHF.

Of note for this clone: At one of its ends the junction is not consistent with the germline gene, which may arise from a read error. The rearrangement joins TRBV20-1 to TRBJ2-4; TRBD2 might be the D (5 bases). Germline V lookup: CDR1 DFQATT, CDR2 SNEGSKA (reference sequence). This CDR3 has 11 residues. CDR3 nucleotides: TGCAGTGCTAGAGATGCGCGGGTAGTAGGCTTC. Residues: CSARDARVVGF.

This clone was seen more than once but under ten times. This rearrangement joins TRBV13 to TRBJ2-6; no clear D. Trimming cost V 4 bases and J 0 bases, with 7 bases left between them. CDR1 PRHDT and CDR2 FYEKMQ come from the germline V gene (reference sequence). CDR3 length: 15 amino acids. DNA for the CDR3: TGTGCCAGCAGCTCTAGGTTCTCTGGGGCCAACGTCCTGACTTTC. As protein: CASSSRFSGANVLTF.